This T cell receptor (beta chain) was identified in a study of cytotoxic CD8 clonotypes in ibrutinib-treated CLL. In this sample, this clone turned up a few times. Here immunoSEQ multiplex PCR was the method, and the copy in TCRdb shows in-frame clones only, minus some. This sample has about 140,000 clones, with 60% to 80% found just once. This CDR3 comprises 13 residues. The germline V gene encodes CDR1 SNHLY and CDR2 FYNNEI. The germline V and J ends were trimmed by 7 bases and 4 bases, with 11 bases remaining between them. The chain couples TRBV2 to TRBJ1-5; tentative D call: TRBD1 (5 bases). The sequences come from PBMCs, collected after 12 months of ibrutinib treatment. The receptor was isolated from a human donor with chronic lymphocytic leukemia. CDR3 region: CASTRQGNQPQHF. The CDR3 DNA sequence: TGTGCCAGCACCAGGCAGGGTAATCAGCCCCAGCATTTT. The whole variable domain, remainder taken from reference TRBV2 and TRBJ1-5, is EPEVTQTPSHQVTQMGQEVILRCVPISNHLYFYWYRQILGQKVEFLVSFYNNEISEKSEIFDDQFSVERPDGSNFTLKIRSTKLEDSAMYFCASTRQGNQPQHFGDGTRLSIL.